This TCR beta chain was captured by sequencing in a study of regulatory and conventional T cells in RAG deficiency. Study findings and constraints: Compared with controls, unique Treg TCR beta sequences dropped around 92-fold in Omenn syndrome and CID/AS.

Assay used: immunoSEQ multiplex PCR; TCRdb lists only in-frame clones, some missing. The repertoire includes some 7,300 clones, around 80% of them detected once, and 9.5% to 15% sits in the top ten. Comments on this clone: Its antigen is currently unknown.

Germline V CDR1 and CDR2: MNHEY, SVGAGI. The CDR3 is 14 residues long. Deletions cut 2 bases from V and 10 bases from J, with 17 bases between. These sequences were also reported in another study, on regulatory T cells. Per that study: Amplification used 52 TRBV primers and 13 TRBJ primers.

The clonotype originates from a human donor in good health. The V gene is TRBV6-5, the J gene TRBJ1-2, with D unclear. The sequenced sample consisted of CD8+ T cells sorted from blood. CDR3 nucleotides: TGTGCCAGCAGTTACGGGCCAGGCGAGTCAGACTACACCTTC. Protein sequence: CASSYGPGESDYTF.